This T cell receptor (beta chain) originates from a study of CD8+CD57+ T cells in acquired aplastic anemia. Turning to the study itself: On average, healthy donors gave about 11 million reads for CD4+ cells. Regarding the study as a whole: Patients and controls were not found to differ significantly in CD8+ Simpson's diversity.

A note on this clonotype: Its antigen is not known.

The V end was cut by 2 bases, the J end by 7 bases, with 9 bases between. This CDR3 has 12 residues. Germline V CDR1 and CDR2: ENHRY, SYGVKD. Genomic DNA, the template, was used for profiling of the TCR beta VDJ and CDR3. MiXCR, applied by TCRdb to the reads, yields one record per CDR3 protein. The sample has about 140,000 distinct CDR3 sequences; about 40% are singletons. Material for sequencing was sorted CD4+, CD8+, or CD8+CD57+ T cells (not recorded which) from PBMCs. The TCR comes from a human donor in good health, serving as a control. V usage is TRBV10-3 and J usage is TRBJ2-7; D is ambiguous. CDR3 in amino acids: CAISEGRQEQYF. Written as DNA, the CDR3 is TGTGCCATCAGTGAGGGCCGACAAGAGCAGTACTTC.